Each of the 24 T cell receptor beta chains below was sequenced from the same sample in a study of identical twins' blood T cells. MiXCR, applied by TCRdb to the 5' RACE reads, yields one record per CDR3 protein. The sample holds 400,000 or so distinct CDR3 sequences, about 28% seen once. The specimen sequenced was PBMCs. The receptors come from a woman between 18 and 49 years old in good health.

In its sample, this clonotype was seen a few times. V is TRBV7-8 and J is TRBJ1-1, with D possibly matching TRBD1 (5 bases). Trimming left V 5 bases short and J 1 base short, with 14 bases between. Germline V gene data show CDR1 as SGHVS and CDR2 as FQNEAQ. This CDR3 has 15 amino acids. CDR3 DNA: TGTGCCAGCAGCCCGGACAACGGGAAGAACACTGAAGCTTTCTTT. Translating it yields CASSPDNGKNTEAFF.

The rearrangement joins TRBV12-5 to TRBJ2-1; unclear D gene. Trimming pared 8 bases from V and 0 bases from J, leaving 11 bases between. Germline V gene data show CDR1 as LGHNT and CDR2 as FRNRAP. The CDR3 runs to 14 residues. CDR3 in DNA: TGTGCTAGTCAAAAGGAAAGCTCCTACAATGAGCAGTTCTTC. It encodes CASQKESSYNEQFF.

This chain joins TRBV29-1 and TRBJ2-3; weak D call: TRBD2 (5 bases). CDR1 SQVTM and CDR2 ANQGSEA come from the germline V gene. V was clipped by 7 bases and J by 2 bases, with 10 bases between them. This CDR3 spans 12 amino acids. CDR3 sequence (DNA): TGCAGCGGAAGACTATTCACAGATACGCAGTATTTT. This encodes CSGRLFTDTQYF.

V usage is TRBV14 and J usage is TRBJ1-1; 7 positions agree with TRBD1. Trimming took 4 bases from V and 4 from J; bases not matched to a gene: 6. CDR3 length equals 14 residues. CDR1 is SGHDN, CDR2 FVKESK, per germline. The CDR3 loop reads CASSRRQGSTEAFF. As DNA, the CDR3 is TGTGCCAGCAGCCGCCGACAGGGTAGCACTGAAGCTTTCTTT.

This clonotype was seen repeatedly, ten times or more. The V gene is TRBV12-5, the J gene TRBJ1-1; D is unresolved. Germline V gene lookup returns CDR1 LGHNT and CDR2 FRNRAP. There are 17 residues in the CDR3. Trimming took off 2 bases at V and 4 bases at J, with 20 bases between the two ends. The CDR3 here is CASGLRVFGQSSTEAFF. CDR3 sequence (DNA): TGTGCTAGTGGTTTGAGGGTCTTCGGTCAGTCTAGCACTGAAGCTTTCTTT.

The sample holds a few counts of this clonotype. The CDR3 loop reads CASSQTSGLGNEQFF. Here the CDR3 DNA reads TGTGCCAGCAGTCAAACTAGCGGACTTGGTAATGAGCAGTTCTTC. This sequence joins TRBV6-6 and TRBJ2-1; 8 nucleotides match TRBD2. From germline, CDR1 is MNHNY and CDR2 SVGAGI (reference sequence). The CDR3 runs to 15 residues. The J segment lost 7 bases and the V segment lost 5 bases, leaving 10 bases of the junction unmatched.

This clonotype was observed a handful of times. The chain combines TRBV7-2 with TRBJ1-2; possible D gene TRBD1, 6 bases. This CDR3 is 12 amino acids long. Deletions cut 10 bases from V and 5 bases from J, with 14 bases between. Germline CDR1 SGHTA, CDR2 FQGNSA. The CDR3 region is CAILEGGYGYTF. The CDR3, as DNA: TGTGCCATTTTGGAGGGGGGGTATGGCTACACCTTC.

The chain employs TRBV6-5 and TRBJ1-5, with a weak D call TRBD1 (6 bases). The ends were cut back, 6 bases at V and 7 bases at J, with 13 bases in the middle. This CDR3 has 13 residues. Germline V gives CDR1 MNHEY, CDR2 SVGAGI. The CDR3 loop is CASSEQGWQPQHF. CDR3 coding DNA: TGTGCCAGCAGCGAACAGGGCTGGCAGCCCCAGCATTTT.

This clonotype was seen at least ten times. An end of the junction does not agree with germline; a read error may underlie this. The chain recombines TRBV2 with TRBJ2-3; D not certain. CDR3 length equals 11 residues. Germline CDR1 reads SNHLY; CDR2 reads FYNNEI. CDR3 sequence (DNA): TGTGCCAGCTGTGAAGCAGATACGCAGTATTTT. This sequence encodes CASCEADTQYF. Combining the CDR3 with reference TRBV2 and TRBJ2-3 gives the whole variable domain EPEVTQTPSHQVTQMGQEVILRCVPISNHLYFYWYRQILGQKVEFLVSFYNNEISEKSEIFDDQFSVERPDGSNFTLKIRSTKLEDSAMYFCASCEADTQYFGPGTRLTVL.

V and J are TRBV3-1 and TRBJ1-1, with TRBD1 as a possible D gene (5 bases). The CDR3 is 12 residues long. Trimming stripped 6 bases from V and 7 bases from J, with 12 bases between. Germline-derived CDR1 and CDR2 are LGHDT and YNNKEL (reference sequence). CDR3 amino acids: CASSQGGVEAFF. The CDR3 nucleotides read TGTGCCAGCAGTCAGGGCGGGGTTGAAGCTTTCTTT.

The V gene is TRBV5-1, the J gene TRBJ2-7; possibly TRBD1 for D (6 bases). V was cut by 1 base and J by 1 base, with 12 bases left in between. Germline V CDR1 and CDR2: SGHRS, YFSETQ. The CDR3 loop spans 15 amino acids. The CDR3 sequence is CASSLSDRLSYEQYF. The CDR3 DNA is TGCGCCAGCAGCTTGTCCGACAGGTTGTCCTACGAGCAGTACTTC.

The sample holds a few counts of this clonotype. The CDR3 sequence is CSARDVGREQFF. The CDR3 DNA reads TGCAGTGCTAGAGATGTGGGTCGTGAGCAGTTCTTC. The genes are TRBV20-1 and TRBJ2-1; D gene uncertain. The CDR3 covers 12 residues. Germline loops: CDR1 DFQATT, CDR2 SNEGSKA (reference sequence). The germline V and J ends were trimmed by 0 bases and 9 bases, with 9 bases remaining between them.

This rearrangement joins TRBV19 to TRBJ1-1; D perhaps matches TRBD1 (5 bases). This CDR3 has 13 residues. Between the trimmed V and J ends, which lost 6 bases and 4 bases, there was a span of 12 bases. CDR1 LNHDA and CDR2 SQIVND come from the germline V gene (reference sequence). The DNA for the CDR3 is TGTGCCAGTAGGCCTTGGGGGGGCACTGAAGCTTTCTTT. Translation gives CASRPWGGTEAFF.

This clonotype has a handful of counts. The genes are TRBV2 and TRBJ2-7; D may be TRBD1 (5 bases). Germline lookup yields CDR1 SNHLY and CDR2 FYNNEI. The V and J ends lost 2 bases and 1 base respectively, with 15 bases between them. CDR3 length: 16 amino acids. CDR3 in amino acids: CASSELRQSWSYEQYF. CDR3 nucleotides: TGTGCCAGCAGTGAATTGCGACAGTCATGGTCCTACGAGCAGTACTTC.

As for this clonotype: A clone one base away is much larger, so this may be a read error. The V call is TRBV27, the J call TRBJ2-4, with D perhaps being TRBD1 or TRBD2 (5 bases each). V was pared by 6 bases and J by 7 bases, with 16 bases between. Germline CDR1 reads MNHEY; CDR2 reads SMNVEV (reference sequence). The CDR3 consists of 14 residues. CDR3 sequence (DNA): TGTGCCAGCAGCACAGAGGGACGCCTGAACATTCAGTACTTC. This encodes CASSTEGRLNIQYF.

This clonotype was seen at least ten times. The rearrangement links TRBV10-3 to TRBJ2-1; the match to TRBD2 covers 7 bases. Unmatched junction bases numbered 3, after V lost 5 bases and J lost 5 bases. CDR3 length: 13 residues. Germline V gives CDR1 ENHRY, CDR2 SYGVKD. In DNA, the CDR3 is TGTGCCATCAGTATCGGGACTAACAATGAGCAGTTCTTC. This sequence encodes CAISIGTNNEQFF.

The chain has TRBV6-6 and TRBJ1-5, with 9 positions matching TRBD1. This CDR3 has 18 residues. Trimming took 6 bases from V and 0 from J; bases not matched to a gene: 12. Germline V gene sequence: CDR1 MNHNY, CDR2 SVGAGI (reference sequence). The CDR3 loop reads CASRDGTGNWDSNQPQHF. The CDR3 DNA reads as TGTGCCAGCAGGGACGGGACAGGGAATTGGGATAGCAATCAGCCCCAGCATTTT.

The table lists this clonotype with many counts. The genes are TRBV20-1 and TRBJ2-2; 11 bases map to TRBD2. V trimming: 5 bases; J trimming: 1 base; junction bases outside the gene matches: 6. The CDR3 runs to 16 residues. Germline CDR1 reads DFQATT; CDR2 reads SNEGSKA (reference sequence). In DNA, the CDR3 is TGCAGTGCTCCCGGGACTAGCGGACAGAACACCGGGGAGCTGTTTTTT. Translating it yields CSAPGTSGQNTGELFF.

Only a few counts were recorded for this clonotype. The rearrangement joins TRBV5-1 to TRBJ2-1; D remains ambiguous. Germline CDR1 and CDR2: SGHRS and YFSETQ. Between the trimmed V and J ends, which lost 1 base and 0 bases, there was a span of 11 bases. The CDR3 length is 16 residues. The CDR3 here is CASSLLTQSSYNEQFF. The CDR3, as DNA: TGCGCCAGCAGCTTGCTCACCCAAAGCTCCTACAATGAGCAGTTCTTC.

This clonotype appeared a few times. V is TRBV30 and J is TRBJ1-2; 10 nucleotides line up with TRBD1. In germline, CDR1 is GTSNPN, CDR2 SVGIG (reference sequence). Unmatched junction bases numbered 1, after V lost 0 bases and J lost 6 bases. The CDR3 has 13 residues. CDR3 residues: CAWSVGTGDGYTF. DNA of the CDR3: TGTGCCTGGAGTGTAGGGACAGGGGATGGCTACACCTTC.

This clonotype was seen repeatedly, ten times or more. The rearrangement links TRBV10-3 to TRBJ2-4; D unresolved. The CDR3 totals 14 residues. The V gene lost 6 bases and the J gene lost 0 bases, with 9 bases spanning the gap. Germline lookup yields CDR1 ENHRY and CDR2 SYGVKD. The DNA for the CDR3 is TGTGCCATCAGGACCAGTCTAGCCAAAAACATTCAGTACTTC. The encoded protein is CAIRTSLAKNIQYF.

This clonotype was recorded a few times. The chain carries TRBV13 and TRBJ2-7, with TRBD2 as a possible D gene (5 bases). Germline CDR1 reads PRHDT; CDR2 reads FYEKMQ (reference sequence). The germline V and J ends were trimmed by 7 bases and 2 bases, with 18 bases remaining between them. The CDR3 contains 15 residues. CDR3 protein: CASTPEGGATYEQYF. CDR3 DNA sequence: TGTGCCAGCACACCCGAAGGAGGCGCTACCTACGAGCAGTACTTC.

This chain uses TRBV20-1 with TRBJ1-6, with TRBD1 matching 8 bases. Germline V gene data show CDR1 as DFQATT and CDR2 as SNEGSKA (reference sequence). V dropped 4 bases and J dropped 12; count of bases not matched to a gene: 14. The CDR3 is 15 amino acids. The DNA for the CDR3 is TGCAGTGCTACCCCGTCCGGGACAGGAGTCGAACCCCTCCACTTT. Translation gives CSATPSGTGVEPLHF.

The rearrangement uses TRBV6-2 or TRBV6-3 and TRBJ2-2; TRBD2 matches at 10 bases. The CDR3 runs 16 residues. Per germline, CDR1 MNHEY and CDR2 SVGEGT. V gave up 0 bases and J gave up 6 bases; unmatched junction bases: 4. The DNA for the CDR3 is TGTGCCAGCAGTTACTCCGGGCTAGCGGGAGCCGGGGAGCTGTTTTTT. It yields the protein CASSYSGLAGAGELFF.